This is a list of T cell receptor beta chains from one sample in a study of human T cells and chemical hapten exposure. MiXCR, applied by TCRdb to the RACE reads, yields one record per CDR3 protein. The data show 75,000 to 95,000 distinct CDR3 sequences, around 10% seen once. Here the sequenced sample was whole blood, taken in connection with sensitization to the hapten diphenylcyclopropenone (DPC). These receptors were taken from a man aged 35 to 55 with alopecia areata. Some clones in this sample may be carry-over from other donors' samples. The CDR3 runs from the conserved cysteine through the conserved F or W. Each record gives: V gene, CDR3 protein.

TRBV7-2 CASKPGHSSYEQYF
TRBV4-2 CASSQEVSGTSGRGNTQYF
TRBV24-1 CATSENSGTSYNEQFF
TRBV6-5 CASSYTGALPGNTIYF
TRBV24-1 CATSDLQGAGTGELFF
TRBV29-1 CQGGESTDTQYF
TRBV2 CASKIDPVMEAFF
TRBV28 CASSTTPEAFF
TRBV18 CASSPPPGVNTEAFF
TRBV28 CASSLSGQGHQPQHF
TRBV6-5 CASSRGVSGSYNEQFF
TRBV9 CASSPRLGTSSNTGELFF
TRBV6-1 CASNEPHLAGTGELFF
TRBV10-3 CAIGARNYEQYF
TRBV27 CASSSGFYSPLHF
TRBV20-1 CSVPNPGTGVEQYF
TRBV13 CASSQSLAGVADTQYF
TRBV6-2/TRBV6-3 CASSYRDQPQHF
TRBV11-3 CASSLTPFRTEQNEKLFF
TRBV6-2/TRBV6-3 CASSLANVLTF
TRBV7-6 CASSPNYEREGETQYF
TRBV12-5 CASGLEGYTDTQYF
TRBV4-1 CASSQDFSRGLAGGSYNEQFF
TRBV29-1 CSVGGEGKQPQHF
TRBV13 CASSPRTEYYGYTF
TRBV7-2 CASRYSGAASTDTQYF
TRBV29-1 CSVEVWVGAVGDTQYF
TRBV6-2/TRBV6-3 CASSPLSKGELFF
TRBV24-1 CATSDGGEGTDTQYF
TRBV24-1 CATSDQNQPQHF
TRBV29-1 CSVVGQGINEQFF
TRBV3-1 CASAQAETKETQYF
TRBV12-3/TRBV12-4 CASSPPAEAFF
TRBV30 CAWTSMAGQGAEQYF
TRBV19 CASRVRGQRGTDTQYF
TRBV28 CASGKTPLGSEAFF
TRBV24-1 CATSGTGMNEKLFF
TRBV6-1 CASSDVLAPTSGRSLGNEQFF
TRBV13 CASSLGGLAAEQFF
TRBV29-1 CSVGGEANYNEQFF
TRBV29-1 CSVEENRVATEAFF
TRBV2 CASVGGTTDTQYF
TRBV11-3 CASSFVGVGTDTQYF
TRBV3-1 CASSQHGGEGYTF
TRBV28 CAITGATTYEQYF
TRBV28 CASSLQDQPQHF
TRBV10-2 CASTGGPEYNQPQHF
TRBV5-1 CASRAQGGFGNEKLFF
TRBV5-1 CASSNTGGGETQYF
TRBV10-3 CAIIFRGQSYNEQFF
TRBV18 CASSPLGGTPANEQFF
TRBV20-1 CSARDLVAGGLYTDTQYF
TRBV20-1 CSVQSGTAYNEQFF
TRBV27 CASRPIQGDNNQPQHF
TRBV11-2 CASSFSPGAPDTQYF
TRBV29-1 CSVEGLAGDDEQFF
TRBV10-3 CAISESQGAHYGYTF
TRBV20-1 CSATPEVFWGSSPLHF
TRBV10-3 CAITSSSASNTEAFF